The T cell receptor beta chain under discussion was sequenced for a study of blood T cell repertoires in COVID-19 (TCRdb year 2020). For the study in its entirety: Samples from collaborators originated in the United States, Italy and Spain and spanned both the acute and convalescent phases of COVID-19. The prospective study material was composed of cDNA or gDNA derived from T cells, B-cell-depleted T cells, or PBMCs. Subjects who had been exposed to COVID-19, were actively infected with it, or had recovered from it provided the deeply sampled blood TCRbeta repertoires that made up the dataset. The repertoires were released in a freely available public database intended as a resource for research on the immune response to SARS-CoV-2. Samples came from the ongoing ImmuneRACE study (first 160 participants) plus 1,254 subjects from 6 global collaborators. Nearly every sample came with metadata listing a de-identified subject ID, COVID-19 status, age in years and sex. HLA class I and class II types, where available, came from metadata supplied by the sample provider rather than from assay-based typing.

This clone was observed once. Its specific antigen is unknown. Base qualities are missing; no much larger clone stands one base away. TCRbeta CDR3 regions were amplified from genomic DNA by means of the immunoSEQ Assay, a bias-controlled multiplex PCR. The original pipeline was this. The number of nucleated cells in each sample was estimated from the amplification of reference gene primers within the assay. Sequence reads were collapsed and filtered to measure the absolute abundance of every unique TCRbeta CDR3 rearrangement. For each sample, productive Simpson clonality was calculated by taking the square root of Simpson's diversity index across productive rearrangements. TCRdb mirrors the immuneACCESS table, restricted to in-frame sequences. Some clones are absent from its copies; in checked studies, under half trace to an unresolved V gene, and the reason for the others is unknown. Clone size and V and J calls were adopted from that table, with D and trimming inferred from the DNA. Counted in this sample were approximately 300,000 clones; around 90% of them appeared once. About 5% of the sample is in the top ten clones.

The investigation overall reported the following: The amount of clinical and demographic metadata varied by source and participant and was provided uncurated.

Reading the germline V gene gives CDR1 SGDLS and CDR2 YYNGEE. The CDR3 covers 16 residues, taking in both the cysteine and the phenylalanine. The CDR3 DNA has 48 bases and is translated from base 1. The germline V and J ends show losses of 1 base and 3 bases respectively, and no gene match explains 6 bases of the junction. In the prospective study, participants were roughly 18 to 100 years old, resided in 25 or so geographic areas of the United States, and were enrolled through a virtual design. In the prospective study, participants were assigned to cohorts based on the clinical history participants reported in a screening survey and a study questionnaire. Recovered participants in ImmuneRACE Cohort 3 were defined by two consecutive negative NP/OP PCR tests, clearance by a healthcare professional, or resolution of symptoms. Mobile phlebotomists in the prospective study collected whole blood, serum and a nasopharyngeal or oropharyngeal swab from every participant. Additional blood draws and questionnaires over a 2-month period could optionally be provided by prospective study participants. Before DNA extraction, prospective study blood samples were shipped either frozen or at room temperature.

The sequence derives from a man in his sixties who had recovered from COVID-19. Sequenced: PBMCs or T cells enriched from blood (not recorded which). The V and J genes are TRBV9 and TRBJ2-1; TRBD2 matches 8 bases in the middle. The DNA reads TGTGCCAGCAGCGTATCCGCGACTAGCGACTACAATGAGCAGTTCTTC. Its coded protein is CASSVSATSDYNEQFF.